This T cell receptor beta chain was profiled in a study of cytomegalovirus exposure and HLA in healthy donors. General study results and limits: Most observed TCR sequences were rare, whereas some public TCRs were detected in many donors. Researchers catalogued over 150 TCR beta chains as cytomegalovirus-associated. Under in vitro conditions, a few CMV-associated chains were confirmed as specific for CMV antigens.

The CDR3 has 12 residues. The ends lost 3 bases at V and 5 bases at J; junction bases unmatched: 4. Germline CDR1 is GTSNPN and CDR2 is SVGIG (reference sequence). This clone was seen only once. What it recognizes is unknown. From the approximately 120-subject validation cohort, which was separate from the approximately 700-subject first cohort, the donors were drawn. Produced via immunoSEQ multiplex PCR; TCRdb's table is partial and in-frame only. The sample shows around 300,000 clones, approximately 83% of them seen only once. The source material was PBMCs. The genes are TRBV30 and TRBJ2-7, with TRBD1 identical over 7 bases. This clonotype was sampled from a woman between 18 and 30 years old in good health and CMV-seronegative. Here the CDR3 reads CAWSAQGHEQYF. The DNA for the CDR3 is TGTGCCTGGAGCGCACAGGGGCACGAGCAGTACTTC.